This TCR beta chain stems from a study of control samples from healthy donors and cancer patients. The CDR3 length is 16 residues. The V gene's germline CDR1 is SGDLS and CDR2 YYNGEE. V shed 0 bases and J 2 bases; nucleotides not matched to a gene: 6. This clone was seen just once. Clones were read by immunoSEQ multiplex PCR, and TCRdb kept only the in-frame ones, dropping some. Among fewer than 70,000 clones listed, about 95% were seen once. This rearrangement joins TRBV9 to TRBJ2-7; TRBD2 matches at 9 bases. The clonotype was recovered from a young man in good health. Sequencing input: blood. The chain's CDR3 is CASSVASGGLPYEQYF. CDR3 sequence (DNA): TGTGCCAGCAGCGTAGCCAGCGGGGGGCTTCCCTACGAGCAGTACTTC.